This passage covers 10 T cell receptor beta chains from one sample sequenced in a study of PD-L1 blockade in urothelial cancer. Produced via immunoSEQ multiplex PCR; TCRdb's table is partial and in-frame only. The data show 56,000 or so clones, approximately 85% seen once. This sample's time point: pretreatment peripheral blood. Sequences were derived from PBMCs, sampled around atezolizumab (anti-PD-L1) treatment. The receptors were gathered from a man in his 70s with urothelial cancer.

This sequence joins TRBV19 and TRBJ2-7, with a tentative D call TRBD2 (5 bases). V was trimmed by 5 bases and J by 3 bases, leaving 5 bases between them. CDR1 is LNHDA, CDR2 SQIVND, per germline (reference sequence). The CDR3 consists of 11 residues. CDR3 DNA sequence: TGTGCCAGTAGTCGGGGCTACGAGCAGTACTTC. Residues: CASSRGYEQYF.

The chain has TRBV15 and TRBJ1-2, with TRBD1 identical over 8 bases. Germline V gene lookup returns CDR1 LNHNV and CDR2 YYDKDF (reference sequence). This CDR3 spans 16 amino acids. V was pared by 0 bases and J by 2 bases, with 5 bases of the junction left unmatched. This CDR3 is CATSRDLGQGNYGYTF. Written as DNA, the CDR3 is TGTGCCACCAGCAGAGACCTCGGACAGGGAAACTATGGCTACACCTTC.

V usage is TRBV9 and J usage is TRBJ2-7; TRBD2 aligns across 11 bases. The CDR3 is 16 residues long. The ends lost 0 bases at V and 1 base at J; junction bases unmatched: 3. CDR1 is SGDLS, CDR2 YYNGEE, per germline. CDR3 residues: CASSVGGTSGSYEQYF. The CDR3 nucleotides read TGTGCCAGCAGCGTAGGAGGGACTAGCGGTTCCTACGAGCAGTACTTC.

The CDR3 loop reads CASSSLRRGTVAGELFF. CDR3 nucleotide sequence: TGTGCCAGCAGCTCTCTGCGACGGGGTACTGTTGCCGGGGAGCTGTTTTTT. The chain uses TRBV11-2 and TRBJ2-2; D might be TRBD2 (5 bases). The V gene's germline CDR1 is SGHAT and CDR2 FQNNGV. The CDR3 has 17 residues. Trimming stripped 4 bases from V and 6 bases from J, with 21 bases between.

The chain is built from TRBV7-9 and TRBJ2-7, with 7 bases fitting TRBD2. CDR1 is SEHNR, CDR2 FQNEAQ, per germline (reference sequence). After removal of 1 base from V and 5 bases from J, the junction contained 8 bases not matched to a gene. The CDR3 covers 15 residues. The CDR3 DNA sequence: TGTGCCAGCAGCTTAGATGGCGGGAGTGCCCACGAGCAGTACTTC. This translates into CASSLDGGSAHEQYF. Full variable domain (rest looked up from reference TRBV7-9 and TRBJ2-7): DTGVSQNPRHKITKRGQNVTFRCDPISEHNRLYWYRQTLGQGPEFLTYFQNEAQLEKSRLLSDRFSAERPKGSFSTLEIQRTEQGDSAMYLCASSLDGGSAHEQYFGPGTRLTVT.

The chain joins TRBV7-9 to TRBJ2-5; perhaps TRBD1 as D (5 bases). The CDR3 is 18 residues long. Germline values: CDR1 SEHNR, CDR2 FQNEAQ (reference sequence). V lost 1 base to trimming and J lost 5 bases, with 23 bases between them. Here the CDR3 reads CASSLGEINNKGKETQYF. CDR3 nucleotide sequence: TGTGCCAGCAGCTTAGGTGAGATCAACAACAAGGGGAAGGAGACCCAGTACTTC.

The chain links TRBV4-2 to TRBJ2-1, with D possibly being TRBD2 (7 bases). Germline lookup yields CDR1 LGHNA and CDR2 YNFKEQ. Trimming removed 0 bases from V and 4 bases from J, with 16 bases in between. The CDR3 has 17 amino acids. The CDR3 sequence: CASSQERGGGNYNEQFF. DNA of the CDR3: TGTGCCAGCAGCCAAGAGAGAGGGGGGGGTAATTACAATGAGCAGTTCTTC.

The rearrangement uses TRBV6-1 and TRBJ1-5, with D possibly being TRBD1 (5 bases). The CDR3 is made up of 15 amino acids. V gave up 4 bases and J gave up 0 bases, with 10 bases separating them. Per germline, CDR1 MNHNS and CDR2 SASEGT. DNA of the CDR3: TGTGCCAGCAGTGGGCAGGGTGGTAGCAATCAGCCCCAGCATTTT. As protein: CASSGQGGSNQPQHF.

The chain is built from TRBV28 and TRBJ1-2; the match to TRBD1 covers 9 bases. The CDR3 consists of 15 residues. The germline V gene encodes CDR1 MDHEN and CDR2 SYDVKM. The trim removed 8 bases at V and 4 bases at J, leaving 11 bases unmatched. Here the CDR3 DNA reads TGTGCCAGCCGTGCCGGGACAGGGTGGCCCTATGGCTACACCTTC. This translates into CASRAGTGWPYGYTF.

This clone has only one observation. In DNA form, the CDR3 reads TGTGCCAGTGGACTAGCGGGAGCTGATGAGCAGTACTTC. Translating gives CASGLAGADEQYF. This chain links TRBV19 with TRBJ2-7; 13 nucleotides line up with TRBD2. The CDR3 is made up of 13 amino acids. The germline CDR1 and CDR2 sequences are LNHDA and SQIVND (reference sequence). Trimming removed 8 bases from V and 7 bases from J; junction bases left unmatched: 5.